Listed below are T cell receptor beta chains from one sample, sequenced in a study of T cell changes during pregnancy in multiple sclerosis. TCRdb's copy holds only in-frame clones and misses some; the assay was immunoSEQ multiplex PCR. This table holds about 52,000 clones, approximately 90% found once. This material consisted of CD4+ T cells from peripheral blood mononuclear cells, taken after pregnancy. Receptor source: a female donor in good health, enrolled as a control in a pregnancy study. Both conserved end residues are part of each CDR3. D genes are given only for firm matches. Where a row states a size, it is once, few, many or the class of an expanded clone; other rows omit it.

v_gene: TRBV6-5; abundance: NA; j_gene: TRBJ1-2; d_gene: NA; CDR3nt: TGTGCCAGCAGTTTGGAGCCTGGGTCGGGCTATGGCTACACCTTC; CDR3aa: CASSLEPGSGYGYTF
v_gene: TRBV19; abundance: NA; j_gene: TRBJ2-5; d_gene: TRBD2; CDR3nt: TGTGCCAGTAGGGCTAGCGGGGTCCAAGAGACCCAGTACTTC; CDR3aa: CASRASGVQETQYF
v_gene: TRBV12-5; abundance: NA; j_gene: TRBJ1-2; d_gene: NA; CDR3nt: TGTGCTAGTGGTTCCCCCCCGAGCAACTATGGCTACACCTTC; CDR3aa: CASGSPPSNYGYTF
v_gene: TRBV6-4; abundance: few; j_gene: TRBJ1-2; d_gene: TRBD1; CDR3nt: TGTGCCAGCAAGGTCACCGGGACAGATTATGGCTACACCTTC; CDR3aa: CASKVTGTDYGYTF
v_gene: TRBV5-6; abundance: NA; j_gene: TRBJ1-5; d_gene: NA; CDR3nt: TGTGCCAGCAGCCGGCAGGGCCCGGGGGGATATCAGCCCCAGCATTTT; CDR3aa: CASSRQGPGGYQPQHF
v_gene: TRBV11-2; abundance: NA; j_gene: TRBJ1-5; d_gene: NA; CDR3nt: TGTGCCAGCAGCTTAGACGGGGGTCTGGGGCAGCCCCAGCATTTT; CDR3aa: CASSLDGGLGQPQHF
v_gene: TRBV4-1; abundance: NA; j_gene: TRBJ2-3; d_gene: TRBD2; CDR3nt: TGCGCCCCCAGCCTCGAGTTAGCGGGGGACCGGATGGTAGATACGCAGTATTTT; CDR3aa: CAPSLELAGDRMVDTQYF
v_gene: TRBV5-4; abundance: NA; j_gene: TRBJ1-2; d_gene: TRBD1; CDR3nt: TGTGCCAGCAGCCGGGGGACAGGTGGGGGTGGGCATATTGGCTACACCTTC; CDR3aa: CASSRGTGGGGHIGYTF
v_gene: TRBV19; abundance: NA; j_gene: TRBJ2-7; d_gene: NA; CDR3nt: TGTGCCAGTAGTCTGATAAGGGGCGAGCAGTACTTC; CDR3aa: CASSLIRGEQYF
v_gene: TRBV5-1; abundance: once; j_gene: TRBJ2-3; d_gene: TRBD1; CDR3nt: TGCGCCAGCACCCCCTCCTTGGGACAGCAACGAGATACGCAGTATTTT; CDR3aa: CASTPSLGQQRDTQYF
v_gene: TRBV18; abundance: NA; j_gene: TRBJ2-5; d_gene: NA; CDR3nt: TGTGCCAGCTCACCTGGCTTCCAAGAGACCCAGTACTTC; CDR3aa: CASSPGFQETQYF
v_gene: TRBV30; abundance: NA; j_gene: TRBJ2-7; d_gene: NA; CDR3nt: TGTGCCTCGTACCGGGACAAGAACTACGAGCAGTACTTC; CDR3aa: CASYRDKNYEQYF
v_gene: TRBV11-2; abundance: NA; j_gene: TRBJ2-5; d_gene: TRBD1; CDR3nt: TGTGCCAGCAGCTTACAACTTACAGGGGGCGGGAGAGAGACCCAGTACTTC; CDR3aa: CASSLQLTGGGRETQYF
v_gene: TRBV7-2; abundance: NA; j_gene: TRBJ1-2; d_gene: NA; CDR3nt: TGTGCCAGCAGCTTGAGAGGATTGGATGGCTACACCTTC; CDR3aa: CASSLRGLDGYTF
v_gene: TRBV7-9; abundance: NA; j_gene: TRBJ2-6; d_gene: TRBD1; CDR3nt: TGTGCCAGCAGCTCCCGGGACAGGGGGCGAGCCAACGTCCTGACTTTC; CDR3aa: CASSSRDRGRANVLTF
v_gene: TRBV7-8; abundance: NA; j_gene: TRBJ2-1; d_gene: NA; CDR3nt: TGTGCCAGCAGCCTTCGGACTGGCGGCGGTGAGCAGTTCTTC; CDR3aa: CASSLRTGGGEQFF
v_gene: TRBV4-3; abundance: NA; j_gene: TRBJ2-3; d_gene: NA; CDR3nt: TGCGCCAGCAGCCAAGATCCCCTCACAGATACGCAGTATTTT; CDR3aa: CASSQDPLTDTQYF
v_gene: TRBV11-2; abundance: NA; j_gene: TRBJ1-1; d_gene: NA; CDR3nt: TGTGCCAGCAGCTTAGATTCAGGGTTGAACACTGAAGCTTTCTTT; CDR3aa: CASSLDSGLNTEAFF
v_gene: TRBV7-3; abundance: once; j_gene: TRBJ2-3; d_gene: NA; CDR3nt: TGTGCCAGCAGCTTAAGAGGGCCCCTTAATACGCAGTATTTT; CDR3aa: CASSLRGPLNTQYF
v_gene: TRBV7-2; abundance: NA; j_gene: TRBJ1-4; d_gene: NA; CDR3nt: TGTGCCAGCAGCTTACAGGAGGGGAGGGAAAAACTGTTTTTT; CDR3aa: CASSLQEGREKLFF
v_gene: TRBV28; abundance: NA; j_gene: TRBJ2-7; d_gene: TRBD2; CDR3nt: TGTGCCAGCAGTTTAGGCGGGGGGGTATCCTACGAGCAGTACTTC; CDR3aa: CASSLGGGVSYEQYF
v_gene: TRBV28; abundance: NA; j_gene: TRBJ2-7; d_gene: TRBD1; CDR3nt: TGTGCCACCTCTACAGGGGCCCCCTACGAGCAGTACTTC; CDR3aa: CATSTGAPYEQYF
v_gene: TRBV6-5; abundance: NA; j_gene: TRBJ1-4; d_gene: TRBD1; CDR3nt: TGTGCCAGCAGCCGTGGACAGGGAGCTAATGAAAAACTGTTTTTT; CDR3aa: CASSRGQGANEKLFF
v_gene: TRBV18; abundance: few; j_gene: TRBJ1-2; d_gene: NA; CDR3nt: TGTGCCAGCTCACCGAGAAGTAACTATGGCTACACCTTC; CDR3aa: CASSPRSNYGYTF
v_gene: TRBV7-3; abundance: NA; j_gene: TRBJ2-1; d_gene: TRBD2; CDR3nt: TGTGCCAGCAGCTTTGGCGGGGGTGACTACAATGAGCAGTTCTTC; CDR3aa: CASSFGGGDYNEQFF
v_gene: TRBV28; abundance: NA; j_gene: TRBJ1-6; d_gene: NA; CDR3nt: TGTGCCAGCAGTTTCTCGGGATTTGGTAATTCACCCCTCCACTTT; CDR3aa: CASSFSGFGNSPLHF
v_gene: TRBV6-5; abundance: NA; j_gene: TRBJ1-5; d_gene: NA; CDR3nt: TGTGCCAGCTCTTCCGGCGGAACAAATCAGCCCCAGCATTTT; CDR3aa: CASSSGGTNQPQHF
v_gene: TRBV7-6; abundance: NA; j_gene: TRBJ1-3; d_gene: TRBD1; CDR3nt: TGTGCCAGCAGCCCTAAGACAGGGCTAGGCGTCTCTGGAAACACCATATATTTT; CDR3aa: CASSPKTGLGVSGNTIYF
v_gene: TRBV10-3; abundance: NA; j_gene: TRBJ2-3; d_gene: NA; CDR3nt: TGTGCCATCAGTGAGCCGGGAAGCACAGATACGCAGTATTTT; CDR3aa: CAISEPGSTDTQYF
v_gene: TRBV7-9; abundance: NA; j_gene: TRBJ1-2; d_gene: NA; CDR3nt: TGTGCCAGCAGCTGGGGGGACCGCCTTAACTATGGCTACACCTTC; CDR3aa: CASSWGDRLNYGYTF
v_gene: TRBV5-6; abundance: NA; j_gene: TRBJ1-5; d_gene: NA; CDR3nt: TGTGCCAGCAGCTTCCGGGACTATAGCAATCAGCCCCAGCATTTT; CDR3aa: CASSFRDYSNQPQHF
v_gene: TRBV4-1; abundance: NA; j_gene: TRBJ2-7; d_gene: TRBD1; CDR3nt: TGCGCCAGCAGCCGCCGGGACAGGACCTACGAGCAGTACTTC; CDR3aa: CASSRRDRTYEQYF
v_gene: TRBV9; abundance: NA; j_gene: TRBJ2-7; d_gene: TRBD1; CDR3nt: TGTGCCAGCAGCCCTCGAAGGGGGACAGGGATCGACGAGCAGTACTTC; CDR3aa: CASSPRRGTGIDEQYF
v_gene: TRBV29-1; abundance: NA; j_gene: TRBJ2-7; d_gene: NA; CDR3nt: TGCAGCGTTCGGACAGCAACCTACGAGCAGTACTTC; CDR3aa: CSVRTATYEQYF
v_gene: TRBV11-2; abundance: NA; j_gene: TRBJ1-3; d_gene: NA; CDR3nt: TGTGCCAGCAGCTCCCCTAGGCAAACTGGAAACACCATATATTTT; CDR3aa: CASSSPRQTGNTIYF
v_gene: TRBV6-4; abundance: NA; j_gene: TRBJ1-1; d_gene: NA; CDR3nt: TGTGCCAGCAGTACACAGGTGAACACTGAAGCTTTCTTT; CDR3aa: CASSTQVNTEAFF
v_gene: TRBV5-5; abundance: NA; j_gene: TRBJ2-7; d_gene: NA; CDR3nt: TGTGCCAGCAGCCGAAGTGGACAGTCCTACGAGCAGTACTTC; CDR3aa: CASSRSGQSYEQYF
v_gene: TRBV6-1; abundance: NA; j_gene: TRBJ1-6; d_gene: NA; CDR3nt: TGTGCCAGCAGTGAACAGGGCCGCGGGAGGAATTCACCCCTCCACTTT; CDR3aa: CASSEQGRGRNSPLHF
v_gene: TRBV7-2; abundance: NA; j_gene: TRBJ1-2; d_gene: TRBD1; CDR3nt: TGTGCCAGCAGCCCACCGGGACAGGCGAACTATGGCTACACCTTC; CDR3aa: CASSPPGQANYGYTF
v_gene: TRBV4-3; abundance: once; j_gene: TRBJ1-2; d_gene: TRBD1; CDR3nt: TGCGCCAGCAGCCAGAATGAGGGGGCTACCTATGGCTACACCTTC; CDR3aa: CASSQNEGATYGYTF
v_gene: TRBV28; abundance: NA; j_gene: TRBJ1-5; d_gene: NA; CDR3nt: TGTGCCAGCAGTTTATTGGTGGGCGTTAATCAGCCCCAGCATTTT; CDR3aa: CASSLLVGVNQPQHF
v_gene: TRBV14; abundance: NA; j_gene: TRBJ1-2; d_gene: NA; CDR3nt: TGTGCCAGCAGCCAACAACGTCAGGGCGATGGCTACACCTTC; CDR3aa: CASSQQRQGDGYTF
v_gene: TRBV27; abundance: NA; j_gene: TRBJ1-5; d_gene: NA; CDR3nt: TGTGCCAGCAGTTACTCCAGGGGAGGGGGCAATCAGCCCCAGCATTTT; CDR3aa: CASSYSRGGGNQPQHF
v_gene: TRBV5-1; abundance: NA; j_gene: TRBJ1-4; d_gene: TRBD1; CDR3nt: TGCGCCAGCAGCACCGGACAGGGCGAGGTTCGAAAACTGTTTTTT; CDR3aa: CASSTGQGEVRKLFF
v_gene: TRBV9; abundance: once; j_gene: TRBJ2-2; d_gene: NA; CDR3nt: TGTGCCAGCAGCGCGGCCAGGGGTCCGAACACCGGGGAGCTGTTTTTT; CDR3aa: CASSAARGPNTGELFF
v_gene: TRBV5-1; abundance: once; j_gene: TRBJ2-2; d_gene: NA; CDR3nt: TGCGCCAGCAGCTTGGGAGGGGGCACCGGGGAGCTGTTTTTT; CDR3aa: CASSLGGGTGELFF
v_gene: TRBV29-1; abundance: NA; j_gene: TRBJ1-5; d_gene: NA; CDR3nt: TGCAGCGTCAACAGCGGTTCCAATCAGCCCCAGCATTTT; CDR3aa: CSVNSGSNQPQHF
v_gene: TRBV18; abundance: NA; j_gene: TRBJ1-3; d_gene: NA; CDR3nt: TGTGCCAGCTCACTAGAGGCTCTTGGAAACACCATATATTTT; CDR3aa: CASSLEALGNTIYF
v_gene: TRBV18; abundance: NA; j_gene: TRBJ1-1; d_gene: NA; CDR3nt: TGTGCCAGCTCACCAAATATGGGCAACACTGAAGCTTTCTTT; CDR3aa: CASSPNMGNTEAFF
v_gene: TRBV5-4; abundance: NA; j_gene: TRBJ2-5; d_gene: TRBD2; CDR3nt: TGTGCCAGCAGCAGCTTGCGGGGGGGCAAGAGGCAAGAGACCCAGTACTTC; CDR3aa: CASSSLRGGKRQETQYF
v_gene: TRBV13; abundance: NA; j_gene: TRBJ1-1; d_gene: TRBD1; CDR3nt: TGTGCCAGCAGCAGACGGACAGGGGGCACTGAAGCTTTCTTT; CDR3aa: CASSRRTGGTEAFF
v_gene: TRBV28; abundance: few; j_gene: TRBJ1-1; d_gene: NA; CDR3nt: TGTGCCAGCAGTTTTGCCAGGGATGGCACTGAAGCTTTCTTT; CDR3aa: CASSFARDGTEAFF
v_gene: TRBV5-1; abundance: NA; j_gene: TRBJ2-7; d_gene: TRBD1; CDR3nt: TGCGCCAGCAGTCCCGACAGGGCTAAAGTCTACGAGCAGTACTTC; CDR3aa: CASSPDRAKVYEQYF
v_gene: TRBV29-1; abundance: NA; j_gene: TRBJ2-7; d_gene: NA; CDR3nt: TGCAGCGTTGATGCGGAGGGTGGCTCCTACGAGCAGTACTTC; CDR3aa: CSVDAEGGSYEQYF
v_gene: TRBV27; abundance: NA; j_gene: TRBJ1-1; d_gene: TRBD1; CDR3nt: TGTGCCAGCAGGGGGGACAGGGGTAGAGGGGGCACTGAAGCTTTCTTT; CDR3aa: CASRGDRGRGGTEAFF